Listed below are T cell receptor beta chains from one sample, sequenced in a study of T-cell memory formation after mild COVID-19. TCRdb reprocessed the 5' RACE reads with MiXCR, giving one entry per CDR3 protein. The data hold hundreds of thousands of distinct CDR3 sequences, with 25% to 30% observed a single time. The sequenced material came from PBMCs or a T cell subset sorted from them (not recorded which). The receptors were gathered from an adult woman who had mild COVID-19 (a few samples of this study predate the infection). Cell type and time point are not known. CDR3s include the opening cysteine and the closing phenylalanine or tryptophan. The D gene is left open where the match is weak. A clone size is listed for some rows: how often the clone was seen (once, few, many), or a class if it is expanded.

TRBV5-1	few	TRBJ2-7	TRBD1	CASSWTGGSYEQYF	TGCGCCAGCAGCTGGACAGGGGGCTCCTACGAGCAGTACTTC
TRBV5-1	few	TRBJ1-1	TRBD1	CASSLARMTGLVDTEAFF	TGCGCCAGCAGCTTGGCGAGGATGACAGGGCTCGTAGACACTGAAGCTTTCTTT
TRBV15	.	TRBJ1-3	.	CATSSTVFSGNTIYF	TGTGCCACCAGCAGTACAGTATTTTCTGGAAACACCATATATTTT
TRBV18	.	TRBJ1-6	.	CASSPGVNSPLHF	TGTGCCAGCTCCCCAGGGGTTAATTCACCCCTCCACTTT
TRBV7-2	.	TRBJ2-4	TRBD2	CASSLEASGRGLAKNIQYF	TGTGCCAGCAGCTTAGAGGCTAGCGGGAGGGGACTAGCCAAAAACATTCAGTACTTC
TRBV6-2/TRBV6-3	few	TRBJ1-1	.	CASSYSRGRLDTEAFF	TGTGCCAGCAGTTACTCCAGGGGTCGATTGGACACTGAAGCTTTCTTT
TRBV3-1	.	TRBJ2-1	TRBD2	CASSRRTSGRNNEQFF	TGTGCCAGCAGCCGAAGGACTAGCGGCAGAAACAATGAGCAGTTCTTC
TRBV4-1	few	TRBJ2-7	.	CASSQVGFGDEQYF	TGCGCCAGCAGCCAAGTAGGGTTCGGAGACGAGCAGTACTTC
TRBV4-3	.	TRBJ2-3	TRBD1	CASSQDRDRGRWTDTQYF	TGCGCCAGCAGCCAAGATCGGGACAGGGGGCGTTGGACAGATACGCAGTATTTT
TRBV20-1	few	TRBJ1-2	.	CSAREQRTAGYTF	TGCAGTGCTAGAGAGCAACGGACAGCTGGCTACACCTTC
TRBV2	.	TRBJ2-3	TRBD2	CASGLLAGTDTQYF	TGTGCCAGCGGTCTTCTAGCGGGCACAGATACGCAGTATTTT
TRBV24-1	few	TRBJ2-2	TRBD1	CATSDYFRTGHGRGELFF	TGTGCCACCAGTGATTATTTTCGGACAGGTCACGGTCGGGGGGAGCTGTTTTTT
TRBV6-6	few	TRBJ2-3	TRBD2	CASSYGMWSAGNLPSTDTQYF	TGTGCCAGCAGTTACGGGATGTGGTCAGCGGGAAACCTACCTAGCACAGATACGCAGTATTTT
TRBV7-3	.	TRBJ2-1	.	CASSPARGVFNEQFF	TGTGCCAGCAGCCCCGCCCGAGGGGTGTTCAATGAGCAGTTCTTC
TRBV5-1	few	TRBJ1-3	.	CASSSGTPSSGNTIYF	TGCGCCAGCAGCTCCGGGACACCCAGCTCTGGAAACACCATATATTTT
TRBV12-3/TRBV12-4	.	TRBJ2-7	TRBD1	CASSHTGTGMIYEQYF	TGTGCCAGCAGCCACACCGGGACAGGGATGATCTACGAGCAGTACTTC
TRBV9	few	TRBJ2-5	.	CASSRAGEYQETQYF	TGTGCCAGCAGCCGGGCGGGCGAGTACCAAGAGACCCAGTACTTC
TRBV5-6	.	TRBJ2-1	TRBD2	CASIAFWGTSGMNEQFF	TGTGCCAGCATCGCTTTCTGGGGGACTAGCGGGATGAATGAGCAGTTCTTC
TRBV4-3	few	TRBJ2-1	TRBD1	CASSQGTGDEQFF	TGCGCCAGCAGCCAGGGGACAGGGGATGAGCAGTTCTTC
TRBV2	few	TRBJ2-4	TRBD1	CASSEWGQGIAKNIQYF	TGTGCCAGCAGTGAATGGGGACAGGGGATAGCCAAAAACATTCAGTACTTC
TRBV29-1	once	TRBJ1-1	.	CSVARIEAFF	TGCAGCGTTGCTCGGATAGAAGCTTTCTTT
TRBV30	.	TRBJ2-7	.	CAWSRGQLSYEQYF	TGTGCCTGGAGTCGTGGACAGCTCTCCTACGAGCAGTACTTC
TRBV12-3/TRBV12-4	.	TRBJ2-7	.	CASSLVGGNYEQYF	TGTGCCAGCAGTTTGGTTGGGGGCAACTACGAGCAGTACTTC
TRBV9	few	TRBJ2-3	.	CASSVASEPWGTTDTQYF	TGTGCCAGCAGCGTAGCTTCGGAGCCTTGGGGGACCACAGATACGCAGTATTTT
TRBV25-1	.	TRBJ2-5	.	CASSSRGMATQYF	TGTGCCAGCAGTTCCCGGGGTATGGCGACCCAGTACTTC
TRBV7-9	few	TRBJ2-7	TRBD1	CASSSSTGGRIYEQYF	TGTGCCAGCAGCTCGTCGACAGGGGGCCGAATCTACGAGCAGTACTTC
TRBV5-1	many	TRBJ2-5	.	CASSLRRGGRETQYF	TGCGCCAGCAGCTTGAGACGAGGGGGAAGGGAGACCCAGTACTTC
TRBV24-1	many	TRBJ2-1	TRBD2	CATSDFSPSGGTEQFF	TGTGCCACCAGTGATTTCTCCCCTAGCGGAGGTACTGAGCAGTTCTTC
TRBV7-9	few	TRBJ2-2	.	CATEVPPDTGELFF	TGTGCCACCGAAGTACCCCCCGACACCGGGGAGCTGTTTTTT
TRBV29-1	.	TRBJ1-2	.	CSVKSIGNGYTF	TGCAGCGTTAAATCAATAGGGAATGGCTACACCTTC
TRBV5-1	.	TRBJ2-7	.	CASSFLESYEQYF	TGTGCCAGCAGCTTCCTAGAATCCTACGAGCAGTACTTC
TRBV2	.	TRBJ2-1	TRBD2	CASSRAGGTSYNEQFF	TGTGCCAGCAGTCGAGCGGGGGGGACCTCCTACAATGAGCAGTTCTTC
TRBV27	.	TRBJ2-1	.	CASSLVGGTYNEQFF	TGTGCCAGCAGTTTGGTGGGAGGCACCTACAATGAGCAGTTCTTC
TRBV12-3/TRBV12-4	.	TRBJ2-7	.	CASSWRGQSIYEQYF	TGTGCCAGCAGTTGGCGTGGACAGAGTATTTACGAGCAGTACTTC
TRBV5-1	many	TRBJ2-4	.	CASSLGQPAGENIQYF	TGCGCCAGCAGCCTGGGACAACCTGCGGGCGAAAACATTCAGTACTTC
TRBV4-1	.	TRBJ2-7	.	CASSQGQINYEQYF	TGCGCCAGCAGCCAAGGACAGATTAACTACGAGCAGTACTTC
TRBV7-9	.	TRBJ2-3	TRBD2	CASSLLPASGPEGRQYF	TGTGCCAGCAGTCTCCTCCCTGCTAGCGGCCCGGAGGGAAGGCAGTATTTT
TRBV5-1	few	TRBJ2-5	TRBD1	CASTSGGGLQETQYF	TGCGCCAGCACCTCAGGGGGCGGACTACAAGAGACCCAGTACTTC
TRBV29-1	.	TRBJ2-5	TRBD2	CSVLSPVASGGRVSWHF	TGCAGCGTCCTGTCCCCCGTGGCTAGCGGGGGCCGGGTTTCGTGGCACTTC
TRBV7-3	many	TRBJ1-1	.	CASSLPDGQAFF	TGTGCCAGCAGCTTACCGGATGGTCAAGCTTTCTTT
TRBV10-3	.	TRBJ1-1	TRBD1	CAVGQSMNTEAFF	TGTGCCGTGGGACAGAGCATGAACACTGAAGCTTTCTTT
TRBV25-1	.	TRBJ2-1	.	CASSSPVGPWSYNEQFF	TGTGCCAGCAGTTCTCCAGTAGGGCCCTGGTCCTACAATGAGCAGTTCTTC
TRBV7-9	few	TRBJ1-1	.	CASSLGTMNTEAFF	TGTGCCAGCAGCTTAGGGACCATGAACACTGAAGCTTTCTTT
TRBV12-3/TRBV12-4	few	TRBJ2-3	.	CASTLGQPGTDTQYF	TGTGCCAGCACCCTCGGACAGCCTGGCACAGATACGCAGTATTTT
TRBV20-1	.	TRBJ1-5	.	CSARRSDNQPQHF	TGCAGTGCTAGGAGGTCAGACAATCAGCCCCAGCATTTT
TRBV7-2	few	TRBJ2-3	TRBD2	CASSLEPAGAPDTQYF	TGTGCCAGCAGCTTAGAGCCAGCGGGAGCCCCGGATACGCAGTATTTT
TRBV20-1	few	TRBJ1-2	.	CSSTGTNYGYTF	TGCAGCTCCACGGGGACTAACTATGGCTACACCTTC